One sample yielded the 15 T cell receptor beta chains listed below, sequenced in a study of technical replicates of blood from several donors (dated by TCRdb to the late 2010s). The method behind the library was the immunoSEQ multiplex PCR assay. This is the immuneACCESS table as TCRdb keeps it, with only in-frame sequences that have V and J called. A part of the clones is gone; compared with another copy, unresolved V genes explain less than half, and the rest is unexplained. A total of about 88,000 clones appear in this sample, over 90% of them only once. The ten largest make up more than 0.2% of the sample. Material: T cells isolated from PBMCs. These receptors were collected from a human donor in good health.

The chain couples TRBV5-1 to TRBJ2-1; 7 bases line up with TRBD2. Germline V lookup: CDR1 SGHRS, CDR2 YFSETQ. J gave up 5 bases and V 0 bases, and 11 bases lay outside the gene matches. This CDR3 is 17 amino acids long. This CDR3 reads CASSLVRGGAGDNEQFF. The CDR3 nucleotides read TGCGCCAGCAGCTTGGTCCGCGGGGGTGCGGGGGACAATGAGCAGTTCTTC.

V is TRBV5-4 and J is TRBJ2-5; 9 positions match TRBD2. Germline V lookup: CDR1 SGHNT, CDR2 YYREEE (reference sequence). This CDR3 region has 18 residues. The J segment lost 4 bases and the V segment lost 4 bases, leaving 17 bases of the junction unmatched. CDR3 in amino acids: CASSPTGGGATIPETQYF. The CDR3 nucleotides read TGTGCCAGCAGCCCCACCGGCGGGGGGGCCACGATTCCAGAGACCCAGTACTTC. Based on the CDR3 plus reference TRBV5-4 and TRBJ2-5, the full variable domain is ETGVTQSPTHLIKTRGQQVTLRCSSQSGHNTVSWYQQALGQGPQFIFQYYREEENGRGNFPPRFSGLQFPNYSSELNVNALELDDSALYLCASSPTGGGATIPETQYFGPGTRLLVL.

CDR3 nucleotide sequence: TGTGCCAGCAGCTTAACGGGACAGGGCAATGAGCAGTTCTTC. It specifies CASSLTGQGNEQFF. The rearrangement joins TRBV7-3 to TRBJ2-1; 9 nucleotides agree with TRBD1. Germline CDR1 is SGHTA and CDR2 is FQGTGA. Losses at the gene ends were 0 bases for V and 6 bases for J; bases not matched to a gene: 0. This CDR3 spans 14 amino acids.

The J gene is TRBJ2-1, the V gene TRBV20-1; D remains ambiguous. CDR1 DFQATT and CDR2 SNEGSKA come from the germline V gene (reference sequence). The CDR3 is 11 residues long. Trimming took off 1 base at V and 11 bases at J, with 9 bases between the two ends. This chain's CDR3 is CSARGPEKQFF. The CDR3 nucleotides read TGCAGTGCTAGAGGGCCAGAAAAGCAGTTCTTC.

The rearrangement uses TRBV4-2 and TRBJ2-7; D is ambiguous. The CDR3 runs 13 residues. Looked up from germline, CDR1 is LGHNA and CDR2 is YNFKEQ. V lost 1 base, J lost 3 bases, and 7 bases lay in between. CDR3 loop: CASSQAPGYEQYF. The CDR3 DNA reads TGTGCCAGCAGCCAAGCCCCGGGCTACGAGCAGTACTTC.

V gene TRBV6-5 combines with J gene TRBJ1-1; D possibly corresponds to TRBD1 (5 bases). V was pared by 3 bases and J by 8 bases, with 13 bases between. The CDR3 sequence is 13 residues long. Germline loops: CDR1 MNHEY, CDR2 SVGAGI. The CDR3 DNA follows: TGTGCCAGCAGTTATGGGGCAGCCCGGGAAGCTTTCTTT. Its protein is CASSYGAAREAFF.

The chain recombines TRBV11-2 with TRBJ2-1, with D possibly TRBD2 on 6 matching bases. Trimming left V 3 bases short and J 7 bases short, with 10 bases between. The CDR3 sequence is 13 residues long. The germline V gene encodes CDR1 SGHAT and CDR2 FQNNGV. CDR3 sequence: CASSLSGGNEQFF. CDR3 sequence (DNA): TGTGCCAGCAGCTTGTCAGGAGGGAATGAGCAGTTCTTC.

The chain has TRBV27 and TRBJ2-3; D not resolved. Germline V gives CDR1 MNHEY, CDR2 SMNVEV (reference sequence). The CDR3 is 14 residues long. Trimming left V 4 bases short and J 0 bases short, with 8 bases between. CDR3: CASSSLRSTDTQYF. The CDR3 DNA is TGTGCCAGCAGTTCTCTGCGTAGCACAGATACGCAGTATTTT.

This clone was seen a single time. The rearrangement links TRBV25-1 to TRBJ1-1; D unclear. This CDR3 has 14 residues. Trimming cost V 1 base and J 4 bases, with 10 bases left between them. Germline CDR1 MGHDK, CDR2 SYGVNS. The CDR3 DNA follows: TGTGCCAGCAGTGAATTCGACTTTGGCACTGAAGCTTTCTTT. The encoded protein is CASSEFDFGTEAFF.

The chain uses TRBV7-9 and TRBJ2-7, with 9 positions matching TRBD1. Germline values: CDR1 SEHNR, CDR2 FQNEAQ (reference sequence). The CDR3 is 14 amino acids. Losses at the gene ends were 6 bases for V and 5 bases for J; bases not matched to a gene: 8. The CDR3 loop is CASRTGTGHDEQYF. The CDR3, as DNA: TGTGCCAGCAGGACCGGGACAGGGCACGACGAGCAGTACTTC. Full variable domain (rest looked up from reference TRBV7-9 and TRBJ2-7): DTGVSQNPRHKITKRGQNVTFRCDPISEHNRLYWYRQTLGQGPEFLTYFQNEAQLEKSRLLSDRFSAERPKGSFSTLEIQRTEQGDSAMYLCASRTGTGHDEQYFGPGTRLTVT.

J is TRBJ2-3 and V is TRBV15, with 9 bases fitting TRBD1. V trimming: 0 bases; J trimming: 6 bases; junction bases outside the gene matches: 10. Germline values: CDR1 LNHNV, CDR2 YYDKDF (reference sequence). This CDR3 has 17 amino acids. The CDR3 DNA follows: TGTGCCACCAGCAGAGATACTGTCGGGACAGGGATGGATACGCAGTATTTT. Amino acid sequence: CATSRDTVGTGMDTQYF. The full variable domain, rest sourced from reference TRBV15 and TRBJ2-3, is DAMVIQNPRYQVTQFGKPVTLSCSQTLNHNVMYWYQQKSSQAPKLLFHYYDKDFNNEADTPDNFQSRRPNTSFCFLDIRSPGLGDTAMYLCATSRDTVGTGMDTQYFGPGTRLTVL.

This clone has a single count. The chain couples TRBV11-2 to TRBJ2-7; a weak D match, TRBD2 (5 bases). Germline V gives CDR1 SGHAT, CDR2 FQNNGV. V lost 1 base to trimming and J lost 0 bases, with 16 bases between them. This CDR3 has 17 residues. The CDR3 spells CASSLAGSSYLSYEQYF. CDR3 sequence (DNA): TGTGCCAGCAGCTTAGCCGGTTCTAGCTACCTCTCCTACGAGCAGTACTTC.

V usage is TRBV5-1 and J usage is TRBJ2-7; tentatively, D is TRBD2 (5 bases). This CDR3 has 14 residues. Per germline, CDR1 SGHRS and CDR2 YFSETQ. The V and J ends lost 0 bases and 5 bases respectively, with 12 bases between them. The CDR3 sequence: CASSLGESDHEQYF. CDR3 sequence (DNA): TGCGCCAGCAGCTTGGGGGAGTCGGATCACGAGCAGTACTTC.

V and J are TRBV9 and TRBJ2-5; the match to TRBD2 covers 15 bases. Trimming took 0 bases from V and 4 from J; bases not matched to a gene: 10. The CDR3 extends over 19 amino acids. The germline gives CDR1 SGDLS, CDR2 YYNGEE. The CDR3 spells CASSVGGLAGGPVGETQYF. The DNA of the CDR3 is TGTGCCAGCAGCGTAGGCGGACTAGCGGGGGGGCCCGTAGGAGAGACCCAGTACTTC.

This chain connects TRBV6-5 to TRBJ1-3, with D perhaps TRBD1 (6 bases). This CDR3 has 15 residues. Trimming took 4 bases from V and 0 from J, leaving 10 bases between them. Germline lookup yields CDR1 MNHEY and CDR2 SVGAGI. The CDR3 bases are TGTGCCAGCAGTTCCTGGACAGCCTCTGGAAACACCATATATTTT. Its translation is CASSSWTASGNTIYF.